This T cell receptor (beta chain) was profiled in a study of post-analysis software for immune sequencing data. About the research overall: The disease courses covered relapsing-remitting, secondary progressive and progressive-relapsing multiple sclerosis.

The library was made from cDNA and included unique molecular identifiers. Using its own MiXCR run on the PCR reads, TCRdb lists one record per CDR3 protein. This sample has around 250,000 distinct CDR3 sequences, with 35% to 40% found just once. Study conclusions and caveats: Among several TRBV segments more frequent in patients than controls were TRBV5-6, TRBV5-1 and TRBV20-1. The authors found that F measure strongly co-clustered same-batch samples. A significant reduction in normalized Chao1 diversity was observed in multiple sclerosis patients versus controls.

The CDR3 consists of 18 residues. Comment on this clonotype: The target antigen is unknown. At one end the junction does not follow the germline gene, possibly because of a read error.

This receptor was identified in a girl aged 5 to 17 with multiple sclerosis. V and J are TRBV12-3 or TRBV12-4 and TRBJ1-3; 7 nucleotides match TRBD1. Sequencing used blood. The CDR3, as DNA: TGTGCCAGCAGTTTCCGGGACAGTTGGAATGGATCTGGAAACACCGTATATTTT. Its translation is CASSFRDSWNGSGNTVYF.